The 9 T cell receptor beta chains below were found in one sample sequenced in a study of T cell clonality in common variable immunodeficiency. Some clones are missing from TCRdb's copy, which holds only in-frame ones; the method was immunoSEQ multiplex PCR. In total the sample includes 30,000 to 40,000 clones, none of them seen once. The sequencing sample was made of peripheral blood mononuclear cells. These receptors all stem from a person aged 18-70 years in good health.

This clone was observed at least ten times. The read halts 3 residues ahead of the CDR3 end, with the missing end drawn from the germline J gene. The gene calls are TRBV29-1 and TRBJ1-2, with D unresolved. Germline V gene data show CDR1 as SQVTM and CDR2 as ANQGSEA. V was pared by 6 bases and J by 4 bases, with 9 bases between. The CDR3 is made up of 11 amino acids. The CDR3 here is CSVKGTYGYTF. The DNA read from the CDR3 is TGCAGCGTGAAGGGCACCTATGGC.

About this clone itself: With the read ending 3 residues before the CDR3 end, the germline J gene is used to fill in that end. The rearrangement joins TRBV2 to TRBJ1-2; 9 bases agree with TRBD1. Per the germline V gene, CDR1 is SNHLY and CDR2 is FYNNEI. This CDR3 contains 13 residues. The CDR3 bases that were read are TGTGCCAGCGCCGGGACAGGGACTTACGAC. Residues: CASAGTGTYD. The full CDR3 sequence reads CASAGTGTYDYTF.

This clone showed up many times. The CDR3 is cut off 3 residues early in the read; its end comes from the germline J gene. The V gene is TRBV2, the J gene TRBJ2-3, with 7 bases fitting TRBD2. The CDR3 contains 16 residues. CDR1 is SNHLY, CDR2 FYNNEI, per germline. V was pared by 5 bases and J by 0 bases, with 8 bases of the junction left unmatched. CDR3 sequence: CASSSPSGTSTDTQYF. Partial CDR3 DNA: TGTGCCAGCAGTAGTCCTAGCGGTACTAGCACAGATACG.

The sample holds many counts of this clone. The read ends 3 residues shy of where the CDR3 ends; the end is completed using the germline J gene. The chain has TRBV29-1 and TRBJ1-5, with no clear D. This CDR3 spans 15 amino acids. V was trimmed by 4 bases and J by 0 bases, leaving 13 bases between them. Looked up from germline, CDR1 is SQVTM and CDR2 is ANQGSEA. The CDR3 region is CSVVFQTNSNQPQHF. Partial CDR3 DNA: TGCAGCGTTGTTTTCCAAACTAATAGCAATCAGCCC.

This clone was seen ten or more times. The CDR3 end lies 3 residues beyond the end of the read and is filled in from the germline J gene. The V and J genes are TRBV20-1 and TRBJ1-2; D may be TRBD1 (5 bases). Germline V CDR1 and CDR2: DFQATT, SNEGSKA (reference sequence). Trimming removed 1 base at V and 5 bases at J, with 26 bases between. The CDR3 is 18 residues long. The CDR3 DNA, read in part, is TGCAGTGCTAGAGCATTCGGGATGAAAACAGGTGGAAAGTATGGC. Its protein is CSARAFGMKTGGKYG. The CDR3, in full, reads CSARAFGMKTGGKYGYTF.

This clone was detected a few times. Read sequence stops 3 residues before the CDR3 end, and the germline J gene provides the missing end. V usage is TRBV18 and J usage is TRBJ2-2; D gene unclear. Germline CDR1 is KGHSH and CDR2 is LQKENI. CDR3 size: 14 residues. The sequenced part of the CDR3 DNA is TGTGCCAGCTCACCACGAGCAAACGGTGAACCG. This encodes CASSPRANGEP. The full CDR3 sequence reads CASSPRANGEPLFF.

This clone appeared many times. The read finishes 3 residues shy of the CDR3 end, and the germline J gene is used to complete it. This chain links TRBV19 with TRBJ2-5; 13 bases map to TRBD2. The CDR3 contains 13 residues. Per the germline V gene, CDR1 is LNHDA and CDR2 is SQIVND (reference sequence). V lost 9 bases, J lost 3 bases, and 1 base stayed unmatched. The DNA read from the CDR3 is TGTGCCAGCGGACTAGCGGGAGAAGAGACC. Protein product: CASGLAGEET. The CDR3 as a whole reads CASGLAGEETQYF.

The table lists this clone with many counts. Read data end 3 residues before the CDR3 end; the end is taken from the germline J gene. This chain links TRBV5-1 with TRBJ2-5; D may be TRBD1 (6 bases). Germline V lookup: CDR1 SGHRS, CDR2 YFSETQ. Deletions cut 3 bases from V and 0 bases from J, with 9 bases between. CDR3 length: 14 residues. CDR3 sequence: CASSSGDNQETQYF. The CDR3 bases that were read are TGCGCCAGCAGCTCCGGGGACAACCAAGAGACC.

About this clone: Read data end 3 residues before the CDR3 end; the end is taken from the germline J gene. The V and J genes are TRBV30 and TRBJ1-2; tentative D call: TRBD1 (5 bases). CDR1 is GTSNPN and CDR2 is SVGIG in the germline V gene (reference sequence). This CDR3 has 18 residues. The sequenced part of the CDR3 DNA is TGTGCCTGGAGCTCCGGACTAGCGGGAAGGGGCTCCTACAATGAC. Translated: CAWSSGLAGRGSYND. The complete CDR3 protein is CAWSSGLAGRGSYNDYTF.